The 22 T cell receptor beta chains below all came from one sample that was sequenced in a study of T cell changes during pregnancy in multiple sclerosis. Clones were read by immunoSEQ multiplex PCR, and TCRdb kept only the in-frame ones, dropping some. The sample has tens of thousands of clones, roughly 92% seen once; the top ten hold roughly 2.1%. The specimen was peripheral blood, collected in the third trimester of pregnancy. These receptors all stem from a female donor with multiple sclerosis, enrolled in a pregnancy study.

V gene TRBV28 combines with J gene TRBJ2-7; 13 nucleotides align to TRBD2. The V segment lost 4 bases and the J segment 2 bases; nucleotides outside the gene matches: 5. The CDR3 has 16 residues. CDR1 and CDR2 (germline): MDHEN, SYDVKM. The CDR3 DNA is TGTGCCAGCAGTTCCCAGGGACTAGCGGGGACCTACGAGCAGTACTTC. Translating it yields CASSSQGLAGTYEQYF.

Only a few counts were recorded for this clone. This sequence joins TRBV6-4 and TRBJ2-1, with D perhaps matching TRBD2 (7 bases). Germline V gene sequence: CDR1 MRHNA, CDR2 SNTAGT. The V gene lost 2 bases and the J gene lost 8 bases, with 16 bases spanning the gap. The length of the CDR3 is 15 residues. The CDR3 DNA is TGTGCCAGCAGTGACGGGAGGGGGAGTAGTGATGAGCAGTTCTTC. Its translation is CASSDGRGSSDEQFF.

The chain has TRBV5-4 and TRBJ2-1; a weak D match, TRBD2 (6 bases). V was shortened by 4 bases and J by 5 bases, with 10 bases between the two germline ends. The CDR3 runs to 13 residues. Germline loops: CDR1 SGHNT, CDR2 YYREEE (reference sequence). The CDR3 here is CASSPSGDNEQFF. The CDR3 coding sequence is TGTGCCAGCAGCCCGTCGGGAGACAATGAGCAGTTCTTC.

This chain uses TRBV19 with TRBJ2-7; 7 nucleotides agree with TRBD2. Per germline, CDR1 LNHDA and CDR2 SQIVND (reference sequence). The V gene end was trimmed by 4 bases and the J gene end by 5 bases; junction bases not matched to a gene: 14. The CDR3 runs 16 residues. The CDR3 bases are TGTGCCAGTAGTAGAGCTGCCCGCGGGAGTTCCCACGAGCAGTACTTC. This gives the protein CASSRAARGSSHEQYF.

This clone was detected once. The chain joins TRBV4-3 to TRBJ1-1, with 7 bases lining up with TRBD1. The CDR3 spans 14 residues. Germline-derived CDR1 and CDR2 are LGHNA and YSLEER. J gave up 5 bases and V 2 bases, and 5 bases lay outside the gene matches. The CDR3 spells CASSQRQGSTEAFF. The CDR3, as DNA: TGCGCCAGCAGCCAAAGACAGGGCAGTACTGAAGCTTTCTTT.

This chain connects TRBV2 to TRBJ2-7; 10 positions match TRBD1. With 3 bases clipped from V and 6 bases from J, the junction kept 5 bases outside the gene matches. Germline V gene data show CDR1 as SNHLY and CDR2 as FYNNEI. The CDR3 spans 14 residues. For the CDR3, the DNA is TGTGCCAGCAGTGAGTGGGACAGGGGTAGCGAGCAGTACTTC. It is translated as CASSEWDRGSEQYF.

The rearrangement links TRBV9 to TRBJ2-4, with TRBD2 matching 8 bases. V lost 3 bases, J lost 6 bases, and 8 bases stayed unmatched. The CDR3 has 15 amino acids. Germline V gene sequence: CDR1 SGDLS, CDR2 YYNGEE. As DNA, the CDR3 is TGTGCCAGCAGCGAGAGGCCGGCGGGGGGAAACATTCAGTACTTC. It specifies CASSERPAGGNIQYF.

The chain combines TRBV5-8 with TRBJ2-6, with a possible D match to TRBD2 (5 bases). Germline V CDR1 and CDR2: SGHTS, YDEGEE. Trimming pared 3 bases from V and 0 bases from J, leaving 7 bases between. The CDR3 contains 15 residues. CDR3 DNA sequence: TGTGCCAGCAGCTCCGGGAACTCTGGGGCCAACGTCCTGACTTTC. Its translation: CASSSGNSGANVLTF.

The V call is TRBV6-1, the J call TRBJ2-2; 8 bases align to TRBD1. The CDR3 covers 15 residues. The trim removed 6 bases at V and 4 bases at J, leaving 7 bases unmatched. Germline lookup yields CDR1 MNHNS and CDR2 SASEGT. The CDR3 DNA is TGTGCCAGCAGAGAGGGACAGGTACTCACCGGGGAGCTGTTTTTT. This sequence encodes CASREGQVLTGELFF.

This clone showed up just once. The CDR3 sequence: CASSIGDRGTDTQYF. The CDR3 DNA is TGTGCCAGTAGTATAGGAGACAGGGGAACAGATACGCAGTATTTT. The chain couples TRBV19 to TRBJ2-3, with TRBD1 matching over 8 bases. V was clipped by 1 base and J by 3 bases; unmatched bases: 3. The V gene's germline CDR1 is LNHDA and CDR2 SQIVND (reference sequence). The CDR3 totals 15 residues.

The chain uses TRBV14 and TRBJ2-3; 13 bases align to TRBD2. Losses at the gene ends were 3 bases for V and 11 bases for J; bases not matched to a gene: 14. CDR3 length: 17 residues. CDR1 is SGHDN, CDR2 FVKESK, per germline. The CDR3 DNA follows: TGTGCCAGCAGCCACCGACCGGGACTAGCGGGGTCCGTGGGGCAGTATTTT. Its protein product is CASSHRPGLAGSVGQYF.

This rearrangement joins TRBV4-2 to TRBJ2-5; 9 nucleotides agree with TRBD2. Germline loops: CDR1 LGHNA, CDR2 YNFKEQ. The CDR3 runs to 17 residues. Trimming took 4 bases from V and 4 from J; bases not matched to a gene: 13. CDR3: CASSLSTLAGGGETQYF. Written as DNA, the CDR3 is TGTGCCAGCAGCCTATCCACCCTCGCGGGGGGGGGAGAGACCCAGTACTTC.

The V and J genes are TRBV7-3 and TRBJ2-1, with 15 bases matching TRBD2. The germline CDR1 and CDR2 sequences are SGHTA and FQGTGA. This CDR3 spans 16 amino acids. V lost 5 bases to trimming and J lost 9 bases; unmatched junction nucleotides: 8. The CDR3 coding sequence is TGTGCCAGCAGCCTTGGACTAGCGGGAGGGACAGGTGAGCAGTTCTTC. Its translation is CASSLGLAGGTGEQFF.

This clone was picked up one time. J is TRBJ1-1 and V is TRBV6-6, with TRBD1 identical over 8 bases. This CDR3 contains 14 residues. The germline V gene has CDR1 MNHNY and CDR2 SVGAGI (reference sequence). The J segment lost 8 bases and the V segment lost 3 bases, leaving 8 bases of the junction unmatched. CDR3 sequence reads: CASSYGQGSAEAFF. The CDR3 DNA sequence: TGTGCCAGCAGTTATGGACAGGGTTCAGCGGAAGCTTTCTTT.

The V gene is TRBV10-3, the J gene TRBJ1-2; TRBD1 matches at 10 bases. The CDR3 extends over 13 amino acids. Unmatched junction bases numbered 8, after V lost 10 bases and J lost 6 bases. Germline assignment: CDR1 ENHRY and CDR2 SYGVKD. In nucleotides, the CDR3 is TGTGCCACCGCCGTTGGACAGGGGGATGGCTACACCTTC. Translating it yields CATAVGQGDGYTF.

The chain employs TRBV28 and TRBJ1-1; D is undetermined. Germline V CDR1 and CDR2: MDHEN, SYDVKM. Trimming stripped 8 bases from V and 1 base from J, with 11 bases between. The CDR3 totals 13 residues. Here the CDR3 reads CASARFENTEAFF. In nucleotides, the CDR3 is TGTGCCAGCGCCAGGTTTGAGAACACTGAAGCTTTCTTT.

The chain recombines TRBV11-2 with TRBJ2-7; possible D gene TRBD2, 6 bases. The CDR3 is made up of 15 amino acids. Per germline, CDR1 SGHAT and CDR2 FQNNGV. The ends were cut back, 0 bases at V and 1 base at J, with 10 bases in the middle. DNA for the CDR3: TGTGCCAGCAGCTTAGAGAGCGGGTTATCCTACGAGCAGTACTTC. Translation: CASSLESGLSYEQYF.

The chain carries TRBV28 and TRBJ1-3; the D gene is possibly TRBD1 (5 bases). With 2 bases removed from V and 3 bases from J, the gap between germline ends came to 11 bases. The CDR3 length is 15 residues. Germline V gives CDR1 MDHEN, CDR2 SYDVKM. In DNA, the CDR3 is TGTGCCAGCAGTTTAAAGACAGACGGTGGAAACACCATATATTTT. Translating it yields CASSLKTDGGNTIYF. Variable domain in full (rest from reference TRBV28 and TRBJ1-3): DVKVTQSSRYLVKRTGEKVFLECVQDMDHENMFWYRQDPGLGLRLIYFSYDVKMKEKGDIPEGYSVSREKKERFSLILESASTNQTSMYLCASSLKTDGGNTIYFGEGSWLTVV.

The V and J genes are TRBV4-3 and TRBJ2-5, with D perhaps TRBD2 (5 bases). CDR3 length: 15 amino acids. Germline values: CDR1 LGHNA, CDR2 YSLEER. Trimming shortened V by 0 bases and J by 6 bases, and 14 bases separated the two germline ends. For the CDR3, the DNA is TGCGCCAGCAGCCAAGATTGGGCTAGCTCCAAGACCCAGTACTTC. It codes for CASSQDWASSKTQYF.

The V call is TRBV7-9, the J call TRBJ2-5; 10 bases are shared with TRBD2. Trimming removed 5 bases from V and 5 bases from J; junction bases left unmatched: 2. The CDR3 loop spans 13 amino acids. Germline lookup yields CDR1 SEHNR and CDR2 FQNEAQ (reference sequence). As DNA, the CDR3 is TGTGCCAGCAGCGGTAGCGGGAGGGAGACCCAGTACTTC. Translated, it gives CASSGSGRETQYF. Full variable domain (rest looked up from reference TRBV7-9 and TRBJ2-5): DTGVSQNPRHKITKRGQNVTFRCDPISEHNRLYWYRQTLGQGPEFLTYFQNEAQLEKSRLLSDRFSAERPKGSFSTLEIQRTEQGDSAMYLCASSGSGRETQYFGPGTRLLVL.

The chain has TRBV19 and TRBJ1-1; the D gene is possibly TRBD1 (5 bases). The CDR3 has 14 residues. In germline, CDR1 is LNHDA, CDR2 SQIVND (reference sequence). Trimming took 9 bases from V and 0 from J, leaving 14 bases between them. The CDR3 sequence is CASAPRVMNTEAFF. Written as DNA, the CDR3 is TGTGCCAGCGCACCCAGGGTCATGAACACTGAAGCTTTCTTT.

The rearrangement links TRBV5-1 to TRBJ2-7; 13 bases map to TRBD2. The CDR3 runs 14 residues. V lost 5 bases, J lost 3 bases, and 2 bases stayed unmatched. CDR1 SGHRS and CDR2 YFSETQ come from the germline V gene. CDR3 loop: CASSRTSGSYEQYF. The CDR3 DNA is TGCGCCAGCAGTCGGACTAGCGGGAGCTACGAGCAGTACTTC. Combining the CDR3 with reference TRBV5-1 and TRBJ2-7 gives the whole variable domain KAGVTQTPRYLIKTRGQQVTLSCSPISGHRSVSWYQQTPGQGLQFLFEYFSETQRNKGNFPGRFSGRQFSNSRSEMNVSTLELGDSALYLCASSRTSGSYEQYFGPGTRLTVT.